Following are 26 T cell receptor beta chains from one sample sequenced in a study of blood T cells in healthy people across ages. A sample-barcoded 5' primer and a J-beta primer mix were used in a second PCR of about 7 to 12 cycles. One entry per CDR3 protein results from TCRdb running MiXCR on the 5' RACE reads. The table includes over 1,300,000 distinct CDR3 sequences, 59% detected once. The specimen sequenced was blood. These receptors were taken from a man aged 18 to 30 in good health.

This clonotype was detected ten times or more. This chain uses TRBV7-9 with TRBJ2-7; 9 bases are shared with TRBD1. J lost 6 bases, V lost 1 base, and 4 bases had no gene match. This CDR3 region has 14 residues. Germline V gene lookup returns CDR1 SEHNR and CDR2 FQNEAQ (reference sequence). The CDR3 DNA is TGTGCCAGCAGCTTAGGGGGACAGGGTGGCGAGCAGTACTTC. The encoded protein is CASSLGGQGGEQYF.

The rearrangement links TRBV12-3 or TRBV12-4 to TRBJ2-3; D gene uncertain. Trimming took off 8 bases at V and 5 bases at J, with 11 bases between the two ends. The CDR3 extends over 12 amino acids. CDR3: CASALRIDTQYF. The CDR3 coding sequence is TGTGCCAGCGCCCTTAGGATAGATACGCAGTATTTT.

This clonotype was counted between two and nine times. The chain recombines TRBV7-8 with TRBJ2-7; TRBD2 agrees at 14 bases. The CDR3 covers 15 residues. Germline V CDR1 and CDR2: SGHVS, FQNEAQ. Unmatched junction bases numbered 8, after V lost 7 bases and J lost 6 bases. The CDR3 protein is CASTSGTSGRGEQYF. CDR3 coding DNA: TGTGCCAGCACCTCCGGGACTAGCGGGAGAGGCGAGCAGTACTTC.

The V gene is TRBV4-1, the J gene TRBJ2-5; D is undetermined. Between the trimmed V and J ends, which lost 0 bases and 5 bases, there was a span of 10 bases. Germline lookup yields CDR1 MGHRA and CDR2 YSYEKL. The CDR3 spans 14 residues. In DNA form, the CDR3 reads TGCGCCAGCAGCCAAGATTCCCTCCAGGAGACCCAGTACTTC. It codes for CASSQDSLQETQYF.

DNA of the CDR3: TGTGCCAGCAGAGGGCGGCATGAGCAGTTCTTC. It encodes CASRGRHEQFF. The J gene is TRBJ2-1, the V gene TRBV12-3 or TRBV12-4; D unresolved. The V gene lost 6 bases and the J gene lost 8 bases, with 8 bases spanning the gap. The CDR3 length is 11 residues.

This clonotype was recorded many times. The V gene is TRBV4-1, the J gene TRBJ2-7; no clear D gene. Trimming left V 1 base short and J 3 bases short, with 7 bases between. The CDR3 contains 13 residues. Germline CDR1 and CDR2: MGHRA and YSYEKL. This chain's CDR3 is CASSQGGNYEQYF. CDR3 DNA: TGCGCCAGCAGCCAAGGTGGCAACTACGAGCAGTACTTC.

The chain uses TRBV5-6 and TRBJ2-3; D unclear. Germline V gives CDR1 SGHDT, CDR2 YYEEEE. Trimming removed 5 bases from V and 1 base from J, with 17 bases in between. The CDR3 contains 16 residues. The chain's CDR3 is CASSHFEKIRTDTQYF. CDR3 in DNA: TGTGCCAGCAGTCACTTCGAGAAAATACGCACAGATACGCAGTATTTT.

The chain has TRBV29-1 and TRBJ2-7; D unclear. V was trimmed by 4 bases and J by 0 bases, leaving 10 bases between them. CDR3 length: 13 residues. The V gene's germline CDR1 is SQVTM and CDR2 ANQGSEA. The CDR3 nucleotides read TGCAGCGTTGGCCCAAGGAGCTCCTACGAGCAGTACTTC. Residues: CSVGPRSSYEQYF.

The V call is TRBV3-1, the J call TRBJ2-7; D ambiguous. The V end was cut by 6 bases, the J end by 0 bases, with 9 bases between. This CDR3 comprises 13 residues. The germline gives CDR1 LGHDT, CDR2 YNNKEL (reference sequence). DNA for the CDR3: TGTGCCAGCAGGCATTCGGACTCCTACGAGCAGTACTTC. Translated, it gives CASRHSDSYEQYF.

The rearrangement joins TRBV6-6 to TRBJ1-1; TRBD1 might be the D (6 bases). The CDR3 is 12 residues long. The V end was cut by 10 bases, the J end by 1 base, with 10 bases between. Germline CDR1 is MNHNY and CDR2 is SVGAGI (reference sequence). The CDR3 loop is CATGQTNTEAFF. The CDR3 nucleotides read TGTGCCACCGGACAGACGAACACTGAAGCTTTCTTT.

The chain couples TRBV4-2 to TRBJ2-7; 9 bases are shared with TRBD2. Germline CDR1 LGHNA, CDR2 YNFKEQ. V lost 0 bases, J lost 7 bases, and 10 bases stayed unmatched. There are 16 residues in the CDR3. In DNA, the CDR3 is TGTGCCAGCAGCCAAGAATGGGCTAGCGGGAACAATGAGCAGTACTTC. Encoded protein: CASSQEWASGNNEQYF.

V is TRBV4-3 and J is TRBJ2-3, with D perhaps TRBD2 (6 bases). V gave up 3 bases and J gave up 1 base, with 11 bases separating them. Germline CDR1 is LGHNA and CDR2 is YSLEER. The CDR3 has 15 residues. In nucleotides, the CDR3 is TGCGCCAGCAGCCACGCTGGCGGGGGCACAGATACGCAGTATTTT. Translation gives CASSHAGGGTDTQYF.

This clonotype appeared a few times. The rearrangement joins TRBV7-2 to TRBJ1-4; no reliable D call. The V and J ends lost 2 bases and 0 bases respectively, with 10 bases between them. CDR1 is SGHTA, CDR2 FQGNSA, per germline. The CDR3 spans 16 residues. The CDR3 nucleotides are TGTGCCAGCAGCTTAATACGAGGGTCAACTAATGAAAAACTGTTTTTT. Its protein product is CASSLIRGSTNEKLFF.

This clonotype was detected only a few times. The chain has TRBV3-1 and TRBJ2-1; 9 nucleotides line up with TRBD1. The CDR3 spans 13 residues. V was clipped by 7 bases and J by 4 bases; unmatched bases: 2. Germline loops: CDR1 LGHDT, CDR2 YNNKEL (reference sequence). CDR3 DNA sequence: TGTGCCAGCAAGGGACAGGGATACAATGAGCAGTTCTTC. Residues: CASKGQGYNEQFF.

The chain carries TRBV27 and TRBJ1-2, with D possibly TRBD1 on 6 matching bases. The germline gives CDR1 MNHEY, CDR2 SMNVEV (reference sequence). The CDR3 runs to 15 residues. Trimming took 4 bases from V and 5 from J, leaving 17 bases between them. The CDR3 DNA reads TGTGCCAGCAGTTCACTTAGTGGGGGGCGATATGGCTACACCTTC. This gives the protein CASSSLSGGRYGYTF.

The chain joins TRBV12-3 or TRBV12-4 to TRBJ2-1; no definite D call. CDR3 length equals 15 residues. Trimming shortened V by 5 bases and J by 0 bases, and 11 bases separated the two germline ends. The CDR3 DNA reads TGTGCCAGCAGTCCCCCTATAAGCTCCTACAATGAGCAGTTCTTC. It specifies CASSPPISSYNEQFF.

CDR3 sequence: CASNKAGHGGNIQYF. The CDR3 DNA sequence: TGTGCCAGCAATAAGGCGGGACATGGTGGAAACATTCAGTACTTC. V usage is TRBV27 and J usage is TRBJ2-4; D is perhaps TRBD1 or TRBD2 (6 bases each). Germline V gives CDR1 MNHEY, CDR2 SMNVEV (reference sequence). Between the trimmed V and J ends, which lost 7 bases and 6 bases, there was a span of 19 bases. CDR3 length: 15 amino acids.

The gene calls are TRBV14 and TRBJ2-5, with 8 bases matching TRBD2. Germline CDR1 is SGHDN and CDR2 is FVKESK. J was trimmed by 2 bases and V by 5 bases; bases with no gene match: 10. CDR3 length: 16 amino acids. The CDR3 DNA follows: TGTGCCAGCAGCTCAAAGCGGGGGTACCAACAAGAGACCCAGTACTTC. Encoded protein: CASSSKRGYQQETQYF.

This clonotype has a handful of counts. This rearrangement joins TRBV27 to TRBJ2-4; 9 bases line up with TRBD1. The CDR3 length is 16 residues. Germline assignment: CDR1 MNHEY and CDR2 SMNVEV (reference sequence). The V and J ends lost 6 bases and 1 base, in that order; junction bases with no gene match: 7. The DNA of the CDR3 is TGTGCCAGCAGACCACAGGGGGCGAGGGCCAAAAACATTCAGTACTTC. Translated, it gives CASRPQGARAKNIQYF.

The chain links TRBV6-1 to TRBJ2-3, with a possible D match to TRBD2 (6 bases). This CDR3 has 15 residues. Germline V lookup: CDR1 MNHNS, CDR2 SASEGT. The V gene lost 0 bases and the J gene lost 3 bases, with 10 bases spanning the gap. The CDR3 DNA sequence: TGTGCCAGCAGTGAAGCGCTAGGAGGGACAGATACGCAGTATTTT. This translates into CASSEALGGTDTQYF.

The chain combines TRBV4-1 with TRBJ2-4, with TRBD1 identical over 7 bases. The J call may be incorrect, as the DNA end agrees better with TRBJ2-7. CDR1 and CDR2 from the germline V gene are MGHRA and YSYEKL. The CDR3 covers 15 residues. This CDR3 reads CASSQGEGQAYEQYF. CDR3 coding DNA: TGCGCCAGCAGCCAAGGTGAAGGACAGGCCTACGAGCAGTACTTC.

The genes are TRBV6-6 and TRBJ1-4; no firm D call. Germline CDR1 reads MNHNY; CDR2 reads SVGAGI (reference sequence). Between the trimmed V and J ends, which lost 6 bases and 8 bases, there was a span of 7 bases. The CDR3 runs 11 residues. Here the CDR3 DNA reads TGTGCCAGCAGAACAAAAGAAAAACTGTTTTTT. Encoded protein: CASRTKEKLFF.

The chain has TRBV2 and TRBJ2-3; either TRBD1 or TRBD2 may fit D (6 bases each). Trimming left V 7 bases short and J 4 bases short, with 18 bases between. Per germline, CDR1 SNHLY and CDR2 FYNNEI. The CDR3 length is 15 residues. CDR3: CASKPLGGSADTQYF. The CDR3 DNA reads TGTGCCAGCAAACCCCTAGGGGGGTCCGCAGATACGCAGTATTTT.

The V call is TRBV7-6, the J call TRBJ2-1; tentative D call: TRBD2 (6 bases). Trimming cost V 1 base and J 1 base, with 11 bases left between them. Germline CDR1 and CDR2: SGHVS and FNYEAQ. This CDR3 spans 16 amino acids. In nucleotides, the CDR3 is TGTGCCAGCAGCTTAGACGGGAGAGGATCCTACAATGAGCAGTTCTTC. It codes for CASSLDGRGSYNEQFF.

Only one count was recorded for this clonotype. The CDR3 protein is CASSPGLAESYEQYF. The DNA for the CDR3 is TGTGCCAGCAGCCCGGGACTAGCGGAATCCTACGAGCAGTACTTC. The rearrangement links TRBV9 to TRBJ2-5; 11 bases map to TRBD2. With the DNA end fitting TRBJ2-7 better, the J assignment may be wrong. The CDR3 consists of 15 residues. Germline CDR1 and CDR2: SGDLS and YYNGEE.

The rearrangement uses TRBV20-1 and TRBJ2-3; 10 bases map to TRBD2. The V and J ends lost 8 bases and 2 bases, in that order; junction bases with no gene match: 13. This CDR3 contains 16 residues. Per the germline V gene, CDR1 is DFQATT and CDR2 is SNEGSKA (reference sequence). The CDR3 loop is CSPTPGLARSTDTQYF. The DNA for the CDR3 is TGCAGTCCTACTCCGGGACTAGCGAGATCCACAGATACGCAGTATTTT.